Listed here are 10 T cell receptor beta chains from one sample, sequenced in a study of lymphopenia after photon versus proton radiotherapy. Some clones are missing from TCRdb's copy, which holds only in-frame ones; the method was immunoSEQ multiplex PCR. Altogether around 28,000 clones are present, about four fifths being singletons, with the ten largest covering around a third. Specimen: peripheral blood, collected from a patient treated with photon-based radiotherapy. The receptor set was obtained from a man in his fifties with gastric cancer.

The chain uses TRBV4-1 and TRBJ1-3; D not certain. V was trimmed by 1 base and J by 0 bases, leaving 10 bases between them. The germline V gene has CDR1 MGHRA and CDR2 YSYEKL. This CDR3 comprises 16 residues. The CDR3 DNA reads as TGCGCCAGCAGCCAAGGTTCTGCACTCTCTGGAAACACCATATATTTT. It codes for CASSQGSALSGNTIYF.

This sequence joins TRBV15 and TRBJ2-7; 7 bases fit TRBD1. CDR1 is LNHNV, CDR2 YYDKDF, per germline (reference sequence). The CDR3 extends over 15 amino acids. The ends lost 0 bases at V and 6 bases at J; junction bases unmatched: 8. CDR3 nucleotides: TGTGCCACCAGCAGAGATCCTGGGACAGTCTCCGAGCAGTACGTC. It encodes CATSRDPGTVSEQYV.

The V gene is TRBV5-4, the J gene TRBJ2-5; weak D call: TRBD1 (6 bases). The CDR3 loop spans 14 amino acids. Germline V CDR1 and CDR2: SGHNT, YYREEE (reference sequence). V lost 4 bases and J 5 bases, leaving 15 bases between the germline ends. Written as DNA, the CDR3 is TGTGCCAGCAGCCTGACAGGTCCGGCGGAGACCCAGTACTTC. It encodes CASSLTGPAETQYF.

CDR3 bases: TGCGCCAGCAGATCGGGGCCCTCACAGGGGACTGAAAAACTGTTTTTT. Protein sequence: CASRSGPSQGTEKLFF. The V and J genes are TRBV5-1 and TRBJ1-4, with 7 bases matching TRBD1. From germline, CDR1 is SGHRS and CDR2 YFSETQ. CDR3 length: 16 residues. V was clipped by 5 bases and J by 7 bases; unmatched bases: 14.

The rearrangement uses TRBV5-1 and TRBJ2-2, with unresolved D. The CDR3 loop spans 13 amino acids. The germline CDR1 and CDR2 sequences are SGHRS and YFSETQ. V lost 1 base, J lost 6 bases, and 7 bases lay in between. The CDR3 region is CASSLTVAGELFF. Here the CDR3 DNA reads TGCGCCAGCAGCTTGACGGTGGCCGGGGAGCTGTTTTTT.

V is TRBV13 and J is TRBJ2-3, with 8 bases that match TRBD1. After removal of 8 bases from V and 4 bases from J, the junction contained 11 bases not matched to a gene. The CDR3 runs to 15 residues. Germline V gene lookup returns CDR1 PRHDT and CDR2 FYEKMQ (reference sequence). CDR3 in amino acids: CASQGASPRADTQYF. DNA of the CDR3: TGTGCCAGCCAGGGGGCTAGCCCTCGGGCAGATACGCAGTATTTT.

To note about this clone: The sample contains more than one DNA sequence encoding this CDR3. The chain recombines TRBV7-8 with TRBJ1-6, with 8 bases lining up with TRBD1. The CDR3 loop spans 14 amino acids. J was trimmed by 8 bases and V by 6 bases; bases with no gene match: 6. From germline, CDR1 is SGHVS and CDR2 FQNEAQ. CDR3 amino acids: CASSPGQGDSPLHF. CDR3 DNA sequence: TGTGCCAGCAGTCCAGGACAGGGAGATTCACCCCTCCACTTT.

The chain has TRBV4-1 and TRBJ1-1; TRBD1 matches 7 bases. Germline lookup yields CDR1 MGHRA and CDR2 YSYEKL. There are 16 residues in the CDR3. J lost 0 bases, V lost 0 bases, and 4 bases had no gene match. The CDR3 is CASSQENGQVNTEAFF. The CDR3 region has the DNA TGCGCCAGCAGCCAAGAGAACGGACAGGTGAACACTGAAGCTTTCTTT.

The chain combines TRBV7-7 with TRBJ2-3, with TRBD2 matching 14 bases. Germline CDR1 reads SSHAT; CDR2 reads FNYEAQ (reference sequence). V gave up 1 base and J gave up 4 bases; unmatched junction bases: 4. CDR3 size: 17 residues. The CDR3 DNA sequence: TGTGCCAGCAGCTTAGGGAGACTAGCGGGGGGGTCAGATACGCAGTATTTT. Translating gives CASSLGRLAGGSDTQYF.

The V and J genes are TRBV5-4 and TRBJ2-6; unclear D gene. Trimming cost V 0 bases and J 2 bases, with 6 bases left between them. The CDR3 spans 15 residues. Per germline, CDR1 SGHNT and CDR2 YYREEE (reference sequence). CDR3 protein: CASSLETAGANVLTF. For the CDR3, the DNA is TGTGCCAGCAGCTTGGAGACTGCTGGGGCCAACGTCCTGACTTTC.